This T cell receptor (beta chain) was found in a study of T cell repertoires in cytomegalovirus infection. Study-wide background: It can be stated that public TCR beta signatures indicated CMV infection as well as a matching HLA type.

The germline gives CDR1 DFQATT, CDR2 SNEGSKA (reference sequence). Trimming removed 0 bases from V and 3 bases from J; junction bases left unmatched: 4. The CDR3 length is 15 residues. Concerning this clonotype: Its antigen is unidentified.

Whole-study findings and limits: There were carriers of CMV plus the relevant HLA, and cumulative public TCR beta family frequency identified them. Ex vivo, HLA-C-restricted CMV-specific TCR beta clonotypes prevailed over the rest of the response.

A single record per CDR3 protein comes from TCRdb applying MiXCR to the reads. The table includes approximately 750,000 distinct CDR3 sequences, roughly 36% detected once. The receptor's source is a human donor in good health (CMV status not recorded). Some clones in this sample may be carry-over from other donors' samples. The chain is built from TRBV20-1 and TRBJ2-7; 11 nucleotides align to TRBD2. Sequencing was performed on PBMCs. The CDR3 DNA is TGCAGTGCTAGAGATCCCCTAGCGGGGGGCTACGAGCAGTACTTC. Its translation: CSARDPLAGGYEQYF.